One and the same sample provided the 19 T cell receptor beta chains below, sequenced in a study of T cell responses to AZD1222 COVID-19 vaccine. The table came from immunoSEQ multiplex PCR; TCRdb's copy has only in-frame clones and leaves some out. The repertoire includes roughly 120,000 clones, about 89% of them detected once, and around 4% sits in the top ten. The input for sequencing was peripheral blood, taken on day 0 of AZD1222 vaccination. These receptors originate from an adult in good health.

The chain is built from TRBV10-3 and TRBJ2-2, with 8 bases lining up with TRBD1. With 5 bases clipped from V and 7 bases from J, the junction kept 6 bases outside the gene matches. The germline gives CDR1 ENHRY, CDR2 SYGVKD. This CDR3 is 14 amino acids long. The CDR3: CAISQGAGHGELFF. The CDR3 nucleotides are TGTGCCATCAGTCAGGGGGCGGGTCACGGGGAGCTGTTTTTT.

The rearrangement uses TRBV3-1 (or the pseudogene TRBV3-2) and TRBJ2-2, with a weak D call TRBD2 (5 bases). Trimming stripped 0 bases from V and 1 base from J, with 12 bases between. CDR3 size: 17 residues. The germline gives CDR1 LGHDT, CDR2 YNNKEL (reference sequence). In DNA, the CDR3 is TGTGCCAGCAGCCAAGAAATAGGACTCATGAACACCGGGGAGCTGTTTTTT. Translating it yields CASSQEIGLMNTGELFF.

The chain combines TRBV27 with TRBJ1-5; TRBD1 might be the D (6 bases). Germline CDR1 is MNHEY and CDR2 is SMNVEV (reference sequence). There are 16 residues in the CDR3. V lost 5 bases and J lost 2, with 16 bases in between. CDR3 nucleotide sequence: TGTGCCAGCAGTCGCAGGGGTGACGGTGGCAATCAGCCCCAGCATTTT. Residues: CASSRRGDGGNQPQHF.

This rearrangement joins TRBV4-2 to TRBJ1-6; possibly TRBD1 for D (6 bases). This CDR3 region has 15 residues. Germline V lookup: CDR1 LGHNA, CDR2 YNFKEQ. Trimming took 4 bases from V and 5 from J, leaving 12 bases between them. Here the CDR3 DNA reads TGTGCCAGCAGCCCCCCGAACAGGGATAATTCACCCCTCCACTTT. This sequence encodes CASSPPNRDNSPLHF.

V gene TRBV27 combines with J gene TRBJ1-1; 8 bases agree with TRBD1. V dropped 3 bases and J dropped 5; count of bases not matched to a gene: 11. This CDR3 comprises 16 residues. Germline lookup yields CDR1 MNHEY and CDR2 SMNVEV (reference sequence). CDR3 coding DNA: TGTGCCAGCAGTTTTAACGAGGACAGGGACGGTACTGAAGCTTTCTTT. Translation: CASSFNEDRDGTEAFF.

The chain combines TRBV18 with TRBJ1-5; unclear D gene. This CDR3 region has 13 residues. Germline-derived CDR1 and CDR2 are KGHSH and LQKENI. The ends were cut back, 3 bases at V and 4 bases at J, with 7 bases in the middle. The chain's CDR3 is CASSPGENQPQHF. Written as DNA, the CDR3 is TGTGCCAGCTCACCCGGGGAGAATCAGCCCCAGCATTTT.

This chain joins TRBV5-1 and TRBJ2-7; no definite D call. V was clipped by 1 base and J by 3 bases, with 11 bases between them. Germline CDR1 and CDR2: SGHRS and YFSETQ. The CDR3 covers 14 residues. The CDR3 reads CASSLSGLGYEQYF. The CDR3 DNA sequence: TGCGCCAGCAGCTTGAGTGGTCTCGGCTACGAGCAGTACTTC.

The rearrangement uses TRBV19 and TRBJ2-1; D perhaps matches TRBD1 (6 bases). This CDR3 spans 13 amino acids. The V end was cut by 3 bases, the J end by 11 bases, with 14 bases between. Germline V lookup: CDR1 LNHDA, CDR2 SQIVND (reference sequence). The DNA of the CDR3 is TGTGCCAGTAGTATCGAAGGGGGTGGAAAGCAGTTCTTC. It encodes CASSIEGGGKQFF.

The chain is built from TRBV3-1 (or the pseudogene TRBV3-2) and TRBJ2-1; D is uncertain. The CDR3 sequence is 14 residues long. Germline CDR1 and CDR2: LGHDT and YNNKEL (reference sequence). V shed 4 bases and J shed 5 bases, with 12 bases lying between them. This CDR3 reads CASSLFSGNNEQFF. In DNA, the CDR3 is TGTGCCAGCAGCCTTTTCTCTGGGAACAATGAGCAGTTCTTC.

J is TRBJ1-3 and V is TRBV28, with no clear D. Germline assignment: CDR1 MDHEN and CDR2 SYDVKM. Trimming stripped 8 bases from V and 5 bases from J, with 7 bases between. This CDR3 spans 11 amino acids. CDR3 in amino acids: CASGRRNTIYF. The DNA for the CDR3 is TGTGCCAGCGGACGCAGAAACACCATATATTTT.

The chain carries TRBV30 and TRBJ1-1, with a tentative D call TRBD1 (5 bases). This CDR3 comprises 13 residues. V shed 3 bases and J shed 4 bases, with 12 bases lying between them. CDR1 and CDR2 from the germline V gene are GTSNPN and SVGIG (reference sequence). The CDR3, as DNA: TGTGCCTGGAGGAAGCAGGGTGGCACTGAAGCTTTCTTT. Residues: CAWRKQGGTEAFF.

This chain connects TRBV12-5 to TRBJ2-5; maybe TRBD2 (6 bases). V lost 1 base, J lost 7 bases, and 16 bases lay in between. The CDR3 has 15 residues. CDR1 is LGHNT and CDR2 is FRNRAP in the germline V gene. CDR3 nucleotides: TGTGCTAGTGGTTTGGACCCTGATAGGGGAGGGACCCAGTACTTC. This sequence encodes CASGLDPDRGGTQYF.

This clone appeared once. The chain has TRBV28 and TRBJ1-2, with no clear D. The CDR3 is 13 residues long. V was clipped by 3 bases and J by 4 bases, with 9 bases between them. CDR1 and CDR2 from the germline V gene are MDHEN and SYDVKM. This CDR3 reads CASSLGGSYGYTF. The DNA for the CDR3 is TGTGCCAGCAGTTTGGGTGGGAGCTATGGCTACACCTTC.

Only a few counts were recorded for this clone. V and J are TRBV30 and TRBJ1-1, with a tentative D call TRBD1 (5 bases). The ends were cut back, 3 bases at V and 7 bases at J, with 18 bases in the middle. In germline, CDR1 is GTSNPN, CDR2 SVGIG (reference sequence). CDR3 length: 14 residues. The CDR3 DNA reads TGTGCCTGGAGGAAAATCAGGGTTGGGATTGAAGCTTTCTTT. Amino acids: CAWRKIRVGIEAFF.

The chain combines TRBV11-2 with TRBJ2-3, with a tentative D call TRBD2 (8 bases). Germline V gene data show CDR1 as SGHAT and CDR2 as FQNNGV. The length of the CDR3 is 17 residues. V lost 2 bases to trimming and J lost 0 bases, with 15 bases between them. Written as DNA, the CDR3 is TGTGCCAGCAGCTTATCGGGAGGGACAGCAAGCACAGATACGCAGTATTTT. The encoded protein is CASSLSGGTASTDTQYF.

The chain employs TRBV27 and TRBJ1-2; 12 nucleotides align to TRBD1. CDR1 MNHEY and CDR2 SMNVEV come from the germline V gene (reference sequence). The CDR3 is 18 amino acids. Losses at the gene ends were 1 base for V and 5 bases for J; bases not matched to a gene: 11. The CDR3 is CASSLFGTGGEMWYGYTF. The DNA of the CDR3 is TGTGCCAGCAGTTTATTCGGGACAGGGGGCGAGATGTGGTATGGCTACACCTTC.

The V and J genes are TRBV19 and TRBJ1-4; D possibly corresponds to TRBD1 (5 bases). The CDR3 length is 16 residues. Trimming stripped 5 bases from V and 0 bases from J, with 13 bases between. In germline, CDR1 is LNHDA, CDR2 SQIVND (reference sequence). CDR3 residues: CASSRGVTSTNEKLFF. The CDR3 DNA follows: TGTGCCAGTAGTCGGGGGGTGACTTCAACTAATGAAAAACTGTTTTTT.

V and J are TRBV30 and TRBJ1-4; 7 bases are a match to TRBD1. CDR3 length: 13 amino acids. The V segment lost 7 bases and the J segment 7 bases; nucleotides outside the gene matches: 9. Germline V gene data show CDR1 as GTSNPN and CDR2 as SVGIG (reference sequence). CDR3 amino acids: CAFRGDLGEKLFF. CDR3 in DNA: TGTGCCTTCAGGGGGGATTTAGGTGAAAAACTGTTTTTT.

This clone was found once. J is TRBJ2-2 and V is TRBV12-3 or TRBV12-4; D is undetermined. This CDR3 region has 12 residues. V lost 4 bases and J 5 bases, leaving 5 bases between the germline ends. The DNA of the CDR3 is TGTGCCAGCAGTTCCTTTACCGGGGAGCTGTTTTTT. Amino acids: CASSSFTGELFF.